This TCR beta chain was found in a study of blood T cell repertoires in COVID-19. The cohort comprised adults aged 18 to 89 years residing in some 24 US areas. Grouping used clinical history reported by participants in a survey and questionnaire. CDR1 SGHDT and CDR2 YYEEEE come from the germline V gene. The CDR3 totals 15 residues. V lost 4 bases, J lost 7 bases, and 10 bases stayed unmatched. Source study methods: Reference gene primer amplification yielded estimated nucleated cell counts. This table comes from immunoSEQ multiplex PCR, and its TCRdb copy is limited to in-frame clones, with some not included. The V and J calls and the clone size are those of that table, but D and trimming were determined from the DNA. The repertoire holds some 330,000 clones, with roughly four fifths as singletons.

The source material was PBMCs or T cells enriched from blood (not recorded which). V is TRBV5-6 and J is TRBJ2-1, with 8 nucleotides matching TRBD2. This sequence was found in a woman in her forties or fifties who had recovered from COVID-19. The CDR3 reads CASSRLWTGGNEQFF. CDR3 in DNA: TGTGCCAGCAGCCGTCTGTGGACGGGGGGGAATGAGCAGTTCTTC.